The next 21 T cell receptor beta chains were all read from a single sample in a study of regulatory T cells in long-lasting Graves disease. Time point noted: persistent/refractory GD, antithyroid drugs over 5 years with positive TRAb. Extracted RNA from PBMCs served as the source of the TCR library. Construction of TCR beta libraries relied on iRepertoire HTBI primers and on Arm-PCR targeting CDR3 regions. TCRdb re-derived calls from the multiplex PCR reads in MiXCR, one entry per CDR3 protein. The repertoire holds over 650,000 distinct CDR3 sequences, with around 30% as singletons. The specimen comprised peripheral blood mononuclear cells (PBMCs), sampled when the disease was refractory, from a patient treated with antithyroid drugs. The origin of the receptors is a female donor with Graves disease.

The J gene is TRBJ1-1, the V gene TRBV20-1, with D perhaps TRBD1 (5 bases). The length of the CDR3 is 15 residues. Germline-derived CDR1 and CDR2 are DFQATT and SNEGSKA (reference sequence). V was pared by 5 bases and J by 0 bases, with 16 bases between. Here the CDR3 reads CSARTQRQLNTEAFF. The CDR3 region has the DNA TGCAGTGCTCGCACCCAGCGACAGTTGAACACTGAAGCTTTCTTT.

The chain links TRBV12-3 or TRBV12-4 to TRBJ1-2, with D tentatively TRBD1 (6 bases). This CDR3 comprises 12 residues. Trimming stripped 6 bases from V and 5 bases from J, with 10 bases between. The CDR3 loop is CASRQQGYGYTF. CDR3 in DNA: TGTGCCAGCAGACAACAGGGATATGGCTACACCTTC.

This clonotype was recorded a few times. The chain carries TRBV5-1 and TRBJ2-2; 7 bases line up with TRBD2. Germline V gene sequence: CDR1 SGHRS, CDR2 YFSETQ. Germline trimming cut 0 bases from V and 6 bases from J; bases unmatched to any gene: 8. There are 16 residues in the CDR3. The CDR3 loop reads CASSLAEGGRPGELFF. The DNA of the CDR3 is TGCGCCAGCAGCTTGGCCGAGGGCGGGAGACCCGGGGAGCTGTTTTTT.

V usage is TRBV29-1 and J usage is TRBJ1-2; TRBD1 aligns across 8 bases. The germline V gene encodes CDR1 SQVTM and CDR2 ANQGSEA. CDR3 length: 12 residues. The ends lost 2 bases at V and 8 bases at J; junction bases unmatched: 4. The CDR3 nucleotides read TGCAGCGTTGAATCCGGGACAGGCGGCTACACCTTC. It specifies CSVESGTGGYTF.

The V call is TRBV6-5, the J call TRBJ1-2; 8 bases fit TRBD1. CDR3 length equals 15 residues. With V trimmed by 4 bases and J by 4 bases, 8 bases remained unmatched. Germline CDR1 reads MNHEY; CDR2 reads SVGAGI. The CDR3 DNA sequence: TGTGCCAGCAGTTCCCCGGGACAGGCGAGCTATGGCTACACCTTC. It codes for CASSSPGQASYGYTF.

This chain links TRBV29-1 with TRBJ2-2; 8 nucleotides align to TRBD2. The ends lost 6 bases at V and 2 bases at J; junction bases unmatched: 5. The CDR3 sequence is 14 residues long. The germline gives CDR1 SQVTM, CDR2 ANQGSEA. The DNA of the CDR3 is TGCAGCGTAGGAGTAGCGGGAAACACCGGGGAGCTGTTTTTT. Translation gives CSVGVAGNTGELFF.

The V and J genes are TRBV25-1 and TRBJ1-2; D gene ambiguous. CDR3 length: 11 residues. Germline assignment: CDR1 MGHDK and CDR2 SYGVNS. The V end lost 7 bases, the J end lost 8 bases, and 11 bases lay between the germline ends. CDR3 in DNA: TGTGCCAGCAACGCCCTAGAAGGCTACACCTTC. Translation: CASNALEGYTF.

The chain employs TRBV5-1 and TRBJ1-6; 7 bases line up with TRBD1. The V gene's germline CDR1 is SGHRS and CDR2 YFSETQ. CDR3 length: 15 amino acids. Trimming removed 5 bases from V and 5 bases from J; junction bases left unmatched: 7. The CDR3 region has the DNA TGCGCCAGCAGAACCCCCGGGACAGATAATTCACCCCTCCACTTT. Translating gives CASRTPGTDNSPLHF.

The CDR3 spells CASSQLGAGNYGYTF. The CDR3 bases are TGCGCCAGCAGCCAACTAGGGGCAGGGAACTATGGCTACACCTTC. The chain has TRBV4-1 and TRBJ1-2, with D possibly TRBD1 on 5 matching bases. CDR3 length equals 15 residues. Trimming took 2 bases from V and 2 from J, leaving 12 bases between them. CDR1 MGHRA and CDR2 YSYEKL come from the germline V gene.

V usage is TRBV29-1 and J usage is TRBJ1-2; D is possibly TRBD1 (5 bases). The CDR3 is made up of 16 amino acids. The ends were cut back, 3 bases at V and 2 bases at J, with 19 bases in the middle. Germline V gene lookup returns CDR1 SQVTM and CDR2 ANQGSEA. CDR3 nucleotides: TGCAGCGTTGAGGGCTCCGGGACGGGAAGGAACTATGGCTACACCTTC. It translates to CSVEGSGTGRNYGYTF.

Notes on this clonotype: Relative to the germline gene, one junction end is altered; a read error may explain this. The V gene is TRBV5-1, the J gene TRBJ1-1; unclear D gene. CDR1 and CDR2 from the germline V gene are SGHRS and YFSETQ. The CDR3 length is 15 residues. The CDR3 DNA is TGCGCCAGCAGCTTGGTGCTAGGTAGGAACGCTGAAGCTTTCTTT. Protein sequence: CASSLVLGRNAEAFF.

This clonotype was observed a few times. The chain joins TRBV7-6 to TRBJ1-1; D uncertain. CDR3 size: 17 residues. Germline CDR1 reads SGHVS; CDR2 reads FNYEAQ. Trimming removed 1 base from V and 1 base from J, with 16 bases in between. Here the CDR3 reads CASSLVDLNRANTEAFF. The DNA of the CDR3 is TGTGCCAGCAGCTTAGTCGACCTAAATCGGGCGAACACTGAAGCTTTCTTT.

Written as DNA, the CDR3 is TGCAGCGCTGAGGACAGGGGGAATGAAAAACTGTTTTTT. Protein sequence: CSAEDRGNEKLFF. The genes are TRBV29-1 and TRBJ1-4; 10 bases agree with TRBD1. V was clipped by 7 bases and J by 5 bases; unmatched bases: 4. CDR3 length equals 13 residues. In germline, CDR1 is SQVTM, CDR2 ANQGSEA.

This clonotype came up many times. This sequence joins TRBV6-1 and TRBJ1-5; D call uncertain. V was shortened by 2 bases and J by 1 base, with 9 bases between the two germline ends. Germline values: CDR1 MNHNS, CDR2 SASEGT. CDR3 length equals 15 residues. The CDR3 loop reads CASSEYHASNQPQHF. CDR3 DNA sequence: TGTGCCAGCAGTGAATACCACGCGAGCAATCAGCCCCAGCATTTT.

In its sample, this clonotype was seen a few times. V is TRBV2 and J is TRBJ1-4, with 8 bases identical to TRBD1. CDR1 and CDR2 (germline): SNHLY, FYNNEI. This CDR3 comprises 15 residues. Trimming cost V 6 bases and J 7 bases; bases outside gene matches: 10. CDR3 loop: CASSLATGVGEKLFF. CDR3 DNA sequence: TGTGCCAGCAGCTTAGCGACAGGGGTGGGTGAAAAACTGTTTTTT.

This clonotype was detected a few times. The DNA for the CDR3 is TGTGCCAGCAGCTTAGGATGGAGTTCCACTGAAGCTTTCTTT. Its translation is CASSLGWSSTEAFF. The V and J genes are TRBV11-2 and TRBJ1-1; no firm D call. Trimming removed 1 base at V and 4 bases at J, with 10 bases between. Germline CDR1 reads SGHAT; CDR2 reads FQNNGV. The CDR3 is 14 residues long.

This clonotype was seen more than once but under ten times. The genes are TRBV2 and TRBJ1-6; weak D call: TRBD1 (6 bases). The CDR3 is made up of 14 amino acids. The germline gives CDR1 SNHLY, CDR2 FYNNEI. V dropped 8 bases and J dropped 8 bases, with 16 bases sitting between them. CDR3: CASDYRELDSPLHF. The CDR3 DNA reads as TGTGCCAGCGACTACAGGGAGCTGGATTCACCCCTCCACTTT.

This clonotype appeared many times. The chain employs TRBV28 and TRBJ1-5; no clear D. Germline CDR1 and CDR2: MDHEN and SYDVKM. V was trimmed by 5 bases and J by 0 bases, leaving 8 bases between them. The CDR3 sequence is 14 residues long. The DNA for the CDR3 is TGTGCCAGCAGTCTCCTCGATAGCAATCAGCCCCAGCATTTT. This gives the protein CASSLLDSNQPQHF.

V usage is TRBV14 and J usage is TRBJ2-7; a weak D match, TRBD1 (6 bases). V lost 1 base, J lost 4 bases, and 14 bases lay in between. The CDR3 consists of 15 residues. Germline CDR1 and CDR2: SGHDN and FVKESK. CDR3 sequence reads: CASSQAIRGIYEQYF. In nucleotides, the CDR3 is TGTGCCAGCAGCCAAGCTATCAGGGGCATTTACGAGCAGTACTTC.

This sequence joins TRBV25-1 and TRBJ1-1, with D perhaps TRBD1 (5 bases). The V end was cut by 2 bases, the J end by 5 bases, with 12 bases between. CDR1 is MGHDK, CDR2 SYGVNS, per germline. CDR3 length: 14 residues. The CDR3 bases are TGTGCCAGCAGTGAAGGGGGAGAGAGGACTGAAGCTTTCTTT. Translated: CASSEGGERTEAFF.

A few counts support this clonotype. CDR3 region: CASSYSLAQETQYF. CDR3 nucleotides: TGTGCCAGCAGTTACTCGTTAGCCCAAGAGACCCAGTACTTC. The rearrangement links TRBV6-2 or TRBV6-3 to TRBJ2-5, with D uncertain. Between the trimmed V and J ends, which lost 0 bases and 1 base, there was a span of 6 bases. This CDR3 contains 14 residues. The V gene's germline CDR1 is MNHEY and CDR2 SVGEGT.